The T cell receptor (beta chain) described here comes from a study of blood T cell repertoires in COVID-19 (dated by TCRdb to 2020 to 2021). Context from the whole study: Collaborator samples came from the United States, Italy and Spain and covered acute and convalescent phases of COVID-19. A freely available public database, intended as a resource for researchers studying the immune response to SARS-CoV-2, is where the repertoires were released. Samples were obtained from the ongoing ImmuneRACE study (first 160 participants) and from 1,254 subjects provided by 6 global collaborators. Where HLA class I and class II types were available, the types were taken from metadata supplied by the sample provider, not from assay-based typing. Subjects who had been exposed to COVID-19, were actively infected with it, or had recovered from it provided the deeply sampled blood TCRbeta repertoires that made up the dataset. A de-identified subject ID, COVID-19 status, age in years and sex were almost always included in the sample metadata. The material from the prospective study consisted of cDNA or gDNA derived from T cells, B-cell-depleted T cells, or PBMCs. Study-level results and caveats: The amount of clinical and demographic metadata varied by source and participant and was provided uncurated.

Enrolling through a virtual design, the prospective study's participants ranged in age from roughly 18 to 89 years and lived across roughly 23 United States geographic areas. In the prospective study, cohorts were assigned on the basis of participant-reported clinical history obtained from a screening survey and a study questionnaire. Recovered participants in ImmuneRACE Cohort 3 were defined as having two consecutive negative NP/OP PCR tests, clearance from a healthcare professional, or resolution of symptoms. Mobile phlebotomists in the prospective study collected whole blood, serum and a nasopharyngeal or oropharyngeal swab from every participant. Prospective study participants could optionally give additional blood draws and questionnaires over an approximately 2-month period. Before DNA extraction, blood samples from the prospective study were shipped at room temperature or frozen. Note on this clone: Its antigen is unknown. No base-level quality is on record; no much larger clone is a single base apart.

Inclusive of the bounding cysteine and phenylalanine, the CDR3 is 13 residues long. Left in the record is the CDR3 DNA by itself, 39 bases read in frame from the first base. Between the V and J ends, shortened by 3 bases and 7 bases respectively, the junction contains 12 bases. For CDR1 and CDR2, the germline V gene lists SGHAT and FQNNGV. TCRbeta CDR3 regions were amplified from genomic DNA by means of the immunoSEQ Assay, a bias-controlled multiplex PCR. Per the source publication's procedure: Nucleated cell counts per sample were estimated from amplification of reference gene primers within the assay. Sequence reads were collapsed and filtered to measure the absolute abundance of every unique TCRbeta CDR3 rearrangement. For each sample, productive Simpson clonality was calculated as the square root of Simpson's diversity index over productive rearrangements. This immuneACCESS table, as held by TCRdb, lists in-frame sequences with V and J called but not all clones. Of the missing ones, under half trace to an unresolved V gene in checked studies; the others have no known cause. Clone size and the V and J calls come from that table; the DNA yielded D and trimming. This sample is represented by roughly 520,000 clones; roughly 90% of them were singletons. Of the sample, about 1.7% is held by the ten largest clones.

Recombination connected TRBV11-2 to TRBJ1-2, with TRBD1 perhaps the D gene, on 5 matching bases. Input material: PBMCs or T cells enriched from blood (not recorded which). This TCR derives from a woman aged 40 to 50 who had recovered from COVID-19. DNA sequence: TGTGCCAGCAGCTTCGGGGGGGTTATTGGCTACACCTTC. It is translated as CASSFGGVIGYTF.